What follows is one T cell receptor (beta chain) and its context. Residents of 20 to 25 US areas, aged roughly 18 to 89 years, made up the participants. Data came from immunoSEQ multiplex PCR; TCRdb stores just in-frame clones and leaves some out. The repertoire holds approximately 240,000 clones, with around 87% as singletons. The sample is drawn from a study of blood T cell repertoires in COVID-19. The clonotype originates from a young woman with acute COVID-19. Sequenced material: PBMCs or T cells enriched from blood (not recorded which).

The CDR3: CASSLYAGPYCEQYF. The CDR3 DNA reads TGTGCCAGCAGTTTATACGCAGGGCCCTATTGCGAGCAGTACTTC. This chain joins TRBV27 and TRBJ2-7; possible D gene TRBD1, 5 bases. V shed 1 base and J shed 6 bases, with 16 bases lying between them. The CDR3 consists of 15 residues. Germline V lookup: CDR1 MNHEY, CDR2 SMNVEV (reference sequence).